The 25 T cell receptor beta chains presented below share a single source sample, sequenced in a study of T-cell memory formation after mild COVID-19. TCRdb re-analysed the 5' RACE reads in MiXCR, keeping a single row per CDR3 protein. This sample has 250,000 to 400,000 distinct CDR3 sequences, with about 13% found just once. The source material was PBMCs or a T cell subset sorted from them (not recorded which). Receptors originate from a man between 18 and 35 years old who had mild COVID-19 (a few samples of this study predate the infection). Cell type and time point are not known.

There are a few counts of this clonotype. This sequence joins TRBV25-1 and TRBJ2-3; 8 bases line up with TRBD2. The CDR3 loop spans 13 amino acids. From germline, CDR1 is MGHDK and CDR2 SYGVNS. CDR3 nucleotides: TGTGCGGCGGGGGGCGTTTTCGCAGATACGCAGTATTTT. Translated, it gives CAAGGVFADTQYF.

CDR3 amino acids: CASSPQGGGNSPLHF. The DNA of the CDR3 is TGTGCCAGCAGCCCGCAGGGGGGTGGTAATTCACCCCTCCACTTT. This chain uses TRBV7-3 with TRBJ1-6; 7 nucleotides match TRBD1. The CDR3 contains 15 residues. Losses at the gene ends were 5 bases for V and 6 bases for J; bases not matched to a gene: 7. The germline V gene encodes CDR1 SGHTA and CDR2 FQGTGA.

This clonotype appeared a few times. The chain employs TRBV5-4 and TRBJ2-5; D may be TRBD1 (5 bases). From germline, CDR1 is SGHNT and CDR2 YYREEE (reference sequence). This CDR3 contains 14 residues. Trimming cost V 5 bases and J 2 bases, with 13 bases left between them. CDR3 region: CASSRGVNQETQYF. The CDR3 region has the DNA TGTGCCAGCAGTAGGGGTGTGAATCAAGAGACCCAGTACTTC.

The V gene is TRBV7-2, the J gene TRBJ2-5; the D gene is possibly TRBD2 (6 bases). The CDR3 runs to 15 residues. V gave up 6 bases and J gave up 2 bases, with 16 bases separating them. Germline values: CDR1 SGHTA, CDR2 FQGNSA. The CDR3, as DNA: TGTGCCAGCAGACACTTAGCGGAGAGACAAGAGACCCAGTACTTC. Translating gives CASRHLAERQETQYF.

This clonotype came up a few times. This chain links TRBV4-1 with TRBJ2-5; TRBD2 aligns across 13 bases. CDR1 and CDR2 (germline): MGHRA, YSYEKL. Unmatched junction bases numbered 6, after V lost 3 bases and J lost 5 bases. The CDR3 length is 16 residues. As DNA, the CDR3 is TGCGCCAGCAGCCAGGCACCGGGACTAGCGGGGGAGACCCAGTACTTC. Translated: CASSQAPGLAGETQYF.

V and J are TRBV20-1 and TRBJ2-4; D is unresolved. There are 14 residues in the CDR3. V lost 1 base and J 0 bases, leaving 7 bases between the germline ends. Germline V gene sequence: CDR1 DFQATT, CDR2 SNEGSKA (reference sequence). The CDR3 nucleotides are TGCAGTGCTAGAGCCAGAGAAGCCAAAAACATTCAGTACTTC. It encodes CSARAREAKNIQYF.

In this sample, this clonotype turned up a few times. The J gene is TRBJ2-1, the V gene TRBV4-2; D unresolved. The CDR3 is 16 residues long. Looked up from germline, CDR1 is LGHNA and CDR2 is YNFKEQ. V lost 3 bases and J 0 bases, leaving 12 bases between the germline ends. CDR3 sequence reads: CASSQYLTDSYNEQFF. CDR3 bases: TGTGCCAGCAGCCAGTACCTTACAGACTCCTACAATGAGCAGTTCTTC.

This clonotype has just a few counts. The chain combines TRBV30 with TRBJ2-3; no clear D. CDR1 is GTSNPN, CDR2 SVGIG, per germline (reference sequence). The V gene lost 3 bases and the J gene lost 2 bases, with 12 bases spanning the gap. The CDR3 is made up of 14 amino acids. The CDR3: CAWRLGRYTDTQYF. The CDR3 DNA reads TGTGCCTGGAGGCTGGGTCGCTACACAGATACGCAGTATTTT. Complete variable domain (other parts from reference TRBV30 and TRBJ2-3): SQTIHQWPATLVQPVGSPLSLECTVEGTSNPNLYWYRQAAGRGLQLLFYSVGIGQISSEVPQNLSASRPQDRQFILSSKKLLLSDSGFYLCAWRLGRYTDTQYFGPGTRLTVL.

This clonotype was seen a handful of times. The chain has TRBV6-2 or TRBV6-3 and TRBJ2-3; 9 bases agree with TRBD1. The length of the CDR3 is 14 residues. Trimming removed 6 bases from V and 8 bases from J; junction bases left unmatched: 9. Germline values: CDR1 MNHEY, CDR2 SVGEGT. The CDR3 region is CASSPTGGQGTQYF. As DNA, the CDR3 is TGTGCCAGCAGCCCGACAGGGGGGCAGGGTACGCAGTATTTT.

This clonotype showed up many times. The chain has TRBV11-2 and TRBJ2-4; no reliable D call. Germline values: CDR1 SGHAT, CDR2 FQNNGV. The CDR3 sequence is 14 residues long. V lost 3 bases to trimming and J lost 0 bases, with 6 bases between them. The CDR3 coding sequence is TGTGCCAGCAGCTTCACCCTAGCCAAAAACATTCAGTACTTC. It encodes CASSFTLAKNIQYF.

This clonotype was counted between two and nine times. V is TRBV7-3 and J is TRBJ1-5, with D possibly matching TRBD1 (5 bases). Trimming removed 5 bases at V and 0 bases at J, with 11 bases between. The germline gives CDR1 SGHTA, CDR2 FQGTGA. This CDR3 region has 15 residues. CDR3 nucleotide sequence: TGTGCCAGCAGCCTTGACAGTTTTAGCAATCAGCCCCAGCATTTT. Translating it yields CASSLDSFSNQPQHF.

This clonotype came up a few times. The genes are TRBV7-2 and TRBJ2-5; possibly TRBD2 for D (5 bases). Per germline, CDR1 SGHTA and CDR2 FQGNSA. The CDR3 runs 13 residues. The V and J ends lost 1 base and 2 bases respectively, with 5 bases between them. The CDR3 coding sequence is TGTGCCAGCAGCTTAGAGCGGCAAGAGACCCAGTACTTC. Its translation is CASSLERQETQYF.

This rearrangement joins TRBV19 to TRBJ2-6, with D perhaps being TRBD1 or TRBD2 (5 bases each). Germline CDR1 and CDR2: LNHDA and SQIVND (reference sequence). The CDR3 runs 16 residues. V was pared by 7 bases and J by 3 bases, with 16 bases between. The DNA of the CDR3 is TGTGCCAGTACCCCAGCTAGGGGAGTTGGGGCCAACGTCCTGACTTTC. Translating it yields CASTPARGVGANVLTF.

The chain combines TRBV20-1 with TRBJ2-3, with TRBD2 as a possible D gene (6 bases). V was cut by 3 bases and J by 1 base, with 14 bases left in between. Germline lookup yields CDR1 DFQATT and CDR2 SNEGSKA (reference sequence). The CDR3 is 15 amino acids. This CDR3 reads CSASRREQGTDTQYF. As DNA, the CDR3 is TGCAGTGCTAGTCGACGGGAGCAAGGCACAGATACGCAGTATTTT.

In its sample, this clonotype was seen many times. The chain is built from TRBV4-3 and TRBJ1-2; D unclear. With 4 bases removed from V and 8 bases from J, the gap between germline ends came to 11 bases. The germline gives CDR1 LGHNA, CDR2 YSLEER. CDR3 length: 12 amino acids. In DNA form, the CDR3 reads TGCGCCAGCAGCCGCCGATCTGGAGGCTACACCTTC. Translation: CASSRRSGGYTF.

This clonotype has just a few counts. The gene calls are TRBV6-5 and TRBJ2-6, with TRBD1 identical over 10 bases. Per the germline V gene, CDR1 is MNHEY and CDR2 is SVGAGI. This CDR3 region has 19 residues. V was pared by 5 bases and J by 2 bases, with 12 bases of the junction left unmatched. The CDR3 nucleotides are TGTGCCAGCAGTCCCCGCGGGACAGGGGCTTATCCTGGGGCCAACGTCCTGACTTTC. It translates to CASSPRGTGAYPGANVLTF.

This clonotype was found a few times. The J gene is TRBJ2-1, the V gene TRBV6-5, with TRBD2 identical over 10 bases. The CDR3 sequence is 15 residues long. Germline V gene sequence: CDR1 MNHEY, CDR2 SVGAGI. V lost 6 bases and J lost 8; bases outside the gene matches: 10. The CDR3 DNA reads as TGTGCCAGCAGCTATAAGCGGGGGGGCCGCGATGAGCAGTTCTTC. This gives the protein CASSYKRGGRDEQFF.

V gene TRBV5-1 combines with J gene TRBJ1-1; a weak D match, TRBD1 (5 bases). The CDR3 spans 15 residues. V shed 0 bases and J shed 4 bases, with 13 bases lying between them. Germline V CDR1 and CDR2: SGHRS, YFSETQ. CDR3 in DNA: TGCGCCAGCAGCTTGGGGGATGGGGGAAGCACTGAAGCTTTCTTT. This encodes CASSLGDGGSTEAFF.

The sample holds a few counts of this clonotype. The V call is TRBV18, the J call TRBJ2-3, with no clear D. Trimming took off 4 bases at V and 0 bases at J, with 11 bases between the two ends. Germline V CDR1 and CDR2: KGHSH, LQKENI. The CDR3 loop spans 15 amino acids. CDR3 sequence reads: CASSQSQDSTDTQYF. Written as DNA, the CDR3 is TGTGCCAGCTCACAATCGCAGGACAGCACAGATACGCAGTATTTT.

This clonotype was detected a few times. The V call is TRBV7-9, the J call TRBJ2-3; the match to TRBD2 covers 14 bases. The trim removed 5 bases at V and 2 bases at J, leaving 12 bases unmatched. The germline gives CDR1 SEHNR, CDR2 FQNEAQ (reference sequence). The CDR3 sequence is 19 residues long. The CDR3, as DNA: TGTGCCAGCAGCCCCCGACTAGCGGGGGGGCCAGGGCACACAGATACGCAGTATTTT. Its translation is CASSPRLAGGPGHTDTQYF.

This clonotype appeared many times. The J gene is TRBJ2-3, the V gene TRBV4-2; the match to TRBD2 covers 9 bases. Per the germline V gene, CDR1 is LGHNA and CDR2 is YNFKEQ. The CDR3 sequence is 18 residues long. With 0 bases clipped from V and 4 bases from J, the junction kept 11 bases outside the gene matches. CDR3 loop: CASSQDSLAAGGSDTQYF. As DNA, the CDR3 is TGTGCCAGCAGCCAAGATTCGTTGGCGGCGGGGGGGTCAGATACGCAGTATTTT.

This clonotype was detected a few times. The chain couples TRBV6-5 to TRBJ1-3; D is ambiguous. Deletions cut 7 bases from V and 0 bases from J, with 10 bases between. Germline V gene lookup returns CDR1 MNHEY and CDR2 SVGAGI. This CDR3 is 14 amino acids long. The CDR3: CASMGRFSGNTIYF. CDR3 bases: TGTGCCAGCATGGGTAGATTCTCTGGAAACACCATATATTTT.

The chain has TRBV7-9 and TRBJ1-6, with D perhaps TRBD1 (6 bases). Per the germline V gene, CDR1 is SEHNR and CDR2 is FQNEAQ (reference sequence). The CDR3 contains 16 residues. The germline V and J ends were trimmed by 7 bases and 12 bases, with 25 bases remaining between them. The CDR3 is CASTSIRTTGDLPLHF. CDR3 bases: TGTGCCAGCACCTCAATTCGTACGACAGGAGATTTACCCCTCCACTTT.

Only a few counts were recorded for this clonotype. The chain is built from TRBV6-5 and TRBJ2-7; unclear D gene. The germline V and J ends were trimmed by 2 bases and 0 bases, with 11 bases remaining between them. CDR3 length equals 15 residues. The germline V gene encodes CDR1 MNHEY and CDR2 SVGAGI. The CDR3: CASSYQVHPSYEQYF. Here the CDR3 DNA reads TGTGCCAGCAGTTACCAAGTCCACCCCTCCTACGAGCAGTACTTC.

This clonotype has only a few counts. The genes are TRBV12-3 or TRBV12-4 and TRBJ1-6; TRBD1 is a possible D gene (6 bases). The CDR3 is made up of 15 amino acids. Trimming took off 1 base at V and 9 bases at J, with 13 bases between the two ends. This CDR3 reads CASSLGWGARSPLHF. In nucleotides, the CDR3 is TGTGCCAGCAGTTTAGGGTGGGGGGCGCGTTCACCCCTCCACTTT.